This T cell receptor beta chain was sequenced in a study of T cells in localized non-small cell lung cancer. Overall study findings and caveats: T cell clonality was highest in uninvolved adjacent lung, above tumor.

Measured with immunoSEQ multiplex PCR; TCRdb has only the in-frame clones, and not every one. The sample yields some 3,000 clones, around 33% seen once. V shed 2 bases and J 3 bases; nucleotides not matched to a gene: 3. Germline assignment: CDR1 GTSNPN and CDR2 SVGIG (reference sequence). The CDR3 covers 14 residues. A note on this clone: The target antigen is unknown.

The material was normal lung tissue next to the tumor, obtained before any cancer treatment. This clonotype was obtained from a male donor at least 60 years old with stage I squamous cell lung carcinoma. The chain uses TRBV30 and TRBJ2-2, with 7 bases identical to TRBD1. This CDR3 reads CAWSTGDYTGELFF. In nucleotides, the CDR3 is TGTGCCTGGAGTACAGGGGATTACACCGGGGAGCTGTTTTTT.